This entry is about one T cell receptor beta chain. Antigen unknown. 13 Jbeta primers and 60 Vbeta primers were used for the PCR. Repertoires were generated with immunoSEQ multiplex PCR, while TCRdb's copy carries only in-frame clones and drops some. The sample has about 120,000 clones, roughly 73% seen once; the top ten hold roughly 0.82%. The data are from a study of cytomegalovirus exposure and HLA in healthy donors. Study-level findings and limits: Beyond CMV serostatus, there was no information to go on about immune exposure. In a later analysis, HLA-associated beta chains showed higher expansion and lower generation probabilities than comparable chains.

The V end was cut by 4 bases, the J end by 10 bases, with 12 bases between. Germline CDR1 and CDR2: SGHRS and YFSETQ. The CDR3 runs 13 residues. The receptor's source is a woman aged 25 to 39 in good health and CMV-seronegative. The material sequenced was PBMCs. This rearrangement joins TRBV5-1 to TRBJ1-6; D might be TRBD1 (5 bases). CDR3 in amino acids: CASSGGGGSPLHF. The CDR3 DNA sequence: TGCGCCAGCAGCGGGGGGGGTGGATCACCCCTCCACTTT.